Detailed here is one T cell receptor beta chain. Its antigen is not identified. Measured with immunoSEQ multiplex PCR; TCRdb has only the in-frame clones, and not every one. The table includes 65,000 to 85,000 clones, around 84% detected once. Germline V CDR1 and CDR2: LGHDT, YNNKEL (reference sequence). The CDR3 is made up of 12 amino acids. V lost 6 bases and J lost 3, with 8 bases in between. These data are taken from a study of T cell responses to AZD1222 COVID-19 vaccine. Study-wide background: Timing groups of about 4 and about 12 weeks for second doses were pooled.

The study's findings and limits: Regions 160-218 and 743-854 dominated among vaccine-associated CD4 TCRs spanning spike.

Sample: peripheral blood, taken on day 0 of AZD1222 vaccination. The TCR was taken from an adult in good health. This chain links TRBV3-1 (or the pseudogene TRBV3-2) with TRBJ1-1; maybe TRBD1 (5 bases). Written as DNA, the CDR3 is TGTGCCAGCAGTTCGGGGGACACTGAAGCTTTCTTT. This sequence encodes CASSSGDTEAFF.